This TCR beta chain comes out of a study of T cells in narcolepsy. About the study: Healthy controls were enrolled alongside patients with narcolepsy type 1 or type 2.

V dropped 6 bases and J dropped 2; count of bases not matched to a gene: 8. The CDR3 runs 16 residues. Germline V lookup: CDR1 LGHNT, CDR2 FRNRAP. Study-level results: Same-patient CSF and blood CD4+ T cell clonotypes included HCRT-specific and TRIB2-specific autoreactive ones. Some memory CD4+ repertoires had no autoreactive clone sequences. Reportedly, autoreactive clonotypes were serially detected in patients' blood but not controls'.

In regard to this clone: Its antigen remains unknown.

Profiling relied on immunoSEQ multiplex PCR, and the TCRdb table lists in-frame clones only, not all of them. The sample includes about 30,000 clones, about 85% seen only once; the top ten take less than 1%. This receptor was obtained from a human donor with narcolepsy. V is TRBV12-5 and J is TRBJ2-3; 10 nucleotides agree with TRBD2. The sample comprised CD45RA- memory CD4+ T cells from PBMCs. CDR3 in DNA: TGTGCTAGTGGAAAAGGGACTAGCGCAGCCACAGATACGCAGTATTTT. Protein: CASGKGTSAATDTQYF.